These 13 T cell receptor beta chains came from one sample sequenced in a study of T cell responses to AZD1222 COVID-19 vaccine. Assay used: immunoSEQ multiplex PCR; TCRdb lists only in-frame clones, some missing. The profile shows 150,000 to 200,000 clones, around 90% of them singletons. The specimen was peripheral blood, collected on day 0 of AZD1222 vaccination. The receptors stem from an adult in good health.

The chain employs TRBV19 and TRBJ1-1; D unresolved. This CDR3 region has 13 residues. Per the germline V gene, CDR1 is LNHDA and CDR2 is SQIVND (reference sequence). Trimming left V 5 bases short and J 5 bases short, with 12 bases between. The CDR3 DNA sequence: TGTGCCAGTAGTCCCCATAGCGAAACTGAAGCTTTCTTT. Translating it yields CASSPHSETEAFF.

V usage is TRBV5-1 and J usage is TRBJ1-2; perhaps TRBD1 as D (5 bases). Trimming removed 5 bases at V and 0 bases at J, with 8 bases between. Germline V gives CDR1 SGHRS, CDR2 YFSETQ. CDR3 length equals 13 residues. The CDR3 sequence is CASRDNSNYGYTF. CDR3 DNA: TGCGCCAGCAGGGACAACTCTAACTATGGCTACACCTTC.

V and J are TRBV12-3 or TRBV12-4 and TRBJ1-2, with 8 bases fitting TRBD1. The CDR3 runs 12 residues. After removal of 6 bases from V and 7 bases from J, the junction contained 4 bases not matched to a gene. For the CDR3, the DNA is TGTGCCAGCAGGACAGGGGCTGGTGGCTACACCTTC. It encodes CASRTGAGGYTF.

V is TRBV11-2 and J is TRBJ2-7; D is undetermined. The length of the CDR3 is 14 residues. The germline CDR1 and CDR2 sequences are SGHAT and FQNNGV. V shed 3 bases and J shed 2 bases, with 11 bases lying between them. Written as DNA, the CDR3 is TGTGCCAGCAGCTTCAACCGGCGGACCTACGAGCAGTACTTC. Translating it yields CASSFNRRTYEQYF.

The genes are TRBV9 and TRBJ1-2; weak D call: TRBD1 (5 bases). The V end lost 3 bases, the J end lost 8 bases, and 11 bases lay between the germline ends. The CDR3 length is 12 residues. CDR1 and CDR2 (germline): SGDLS, YYNGEE. The CDR3 nucleotides are TGTGCCAGCAGCGATAGGGGTCGGGGCTACACCTTC. It specifies CASSDRGRGYTF.

This rearrangement joins TRBV30 to TRBJ1-1; tentatively, D is TRBD1 (6 bases). With 0 bases removed from V and 5 bases from J, the gap between germline ends came to 10 bases. This CDR3 spans 13 amino acids. The germline V gene encodes CDR1 GTSNPN and CDR2 SVGIG (reference sequence). CDR3 in amino acids: CAWSVGGGTEAFF. DNA of the CDR3: TGTGCCTGGAGTGTTGGGGGCGGGACTGAAGCTTTCTTT.

The V and J genes are TRBV25-1 and TRBJ1-1; tentative D call: TRBD1 (5 bases). V lost 4 bases to trimming and J lost 5 bases, with 17 bases between them. This CDR3 contains 15 residues. CDR1 is MGHDK, CDR2 SYGVNS, per germline. The CDR3 sequence: CASSAGLNGRTEAFF. The CDR3 region has the DNA TGTGCCAGCAGTGCGGGACTCAATGGGAGGACTGAAGCTTTCTTT.

This chain joins TRBV19 and TRBJ1-3; 7 bases fit TRBD1. The germline V gene encodes CDR1 LNHDA and CDR2 SQIVND (reference sequence). The CDR3 is 16 residues long. Trimming removed 5 bases from V and 3 bases from J; junction bases left unmatched: 10. In DNA, the CDR3 is TGTGCCAGTAGTGCCACACCCGGACAGGTTGGAAACACCATATATTTT. Residues: CASSATPGQVGNTIYF.

V usage is TRBV29-1 and J usage is TRBJ2-1; 8 bases match TRBD1. Germline assignment: CDR1 SQVTM and CDR2 ANQGSEA. J lost 7 bases, V lost 6 bases, and 11 bases had no gene match. The length of the CDR3 is 14 residues. The CDR3 DNA follows: TGCAGCGTCCTAGACAGGGGAAGTGGAAATGAGCAGTTCTTC. This codes for CSVLDRGSGNEQFF.

The V and J genes are TRBV4-3 and TRBJ1-6; D gene unclear. Deletions cut 0 bases from V and 5 bases from J, with 8 bases between. Per germline, CDR1 LGHNA and CDR2 YSLEER. This CDR3 comprises 15 residues. CDR3 loop: CASSQDLRDNSPLHF. Written as DNA, the CDR3 is TGCGCCAGCAGCCAAGATTTGCGCGATAATTCACCCCTCCACTTT.

CDR3 sequence reads: CASSLGIANEQFF. In DNA form, the CDR3 reads TGTGCCAGCAGCTTAGGGATAGCGAATGAGCAGTTCTTC. The chain combines TRBV7-3 with TRBJ2-1; TRBD2 is a possible D gene (5 bases). Trimming cost V 2 bases and J 7 bases, with 9 bases left between them. CDR1 and CDR2 (germline): SGHTA, FQGTGA. This CDR3 comprises 13 residues.

The genes are TRBV6-2 or TRBV6-3 and TRBJ2-1, with D hard to call. The CDR3 runs to 12 residues. Per germline, CDR1 MNHEY and CDR2 SVGEGT. Trimming stripped 5 bases from V and 5 bases from J, with 7 bases between. The CDR3 DNA follows: TGTGCCAGCAGTAACGGAAACAATGAGCAGTTCTTC. Translation: CASSNGNNEQFF.

The chain couples TRBV6-5 to TRBJ1-2; perhaps TRBD1 as D (6 bases). Per the germline V gene, CDR1 is MNHEY and CDR2 is SVGAGI. V lost 4 bases, J lost 8 bases, and 11 bases lay in between. This CDR3 is 12 amino acids long. The CDR3 nucleotides read TGTGCCAGCAGTTTAACAGGGACGGGCTACACCTTC. Translated: CASSLTGTGYTF.